This T cell receptor beta chain was obtained from a study of PD-1 blockade in classical Hodgkin lymphoma. General study findings and limits: Complete responders entered with baseline diversity on par with newly diagnosed patients, the results showed. Factors driving the repertoire differences, possibly disease activity or prior therapy, remain undefined. In newly diagnosed patients, baseline TCR diversity was reportedly below that of healthy donors.

Trimming removed 4 bases from V and 4 bases from J, with 17 bases in between. This CDR3 has 15 amino acids. The germline CDR1 and CDR2 sequences are SGHRS and YFSETQ. Some clones are missing from TCRdb's copy, which holds only in-frame ones; the method was immunoSEQ multiplex PCR. The sample records some 6,900 clones, less than 80% being singletons. Each of the patients experienced relapse following autologous stem cell transplantation, and their brentuximab vedotin exposure differed. Best responses fell into complete response, partial response or progressive disease. This clone rates as medium-sized. Its target is not known.

The J gene is TRBJ1-1, the V gene TRBV5-1; D is possibly TRBD1 (5 bases). The specimen was peripheral blood mononuclear cells (PBMCs), collected before the second cycle of nivolumab. The sequence came from a human donor with classical Hodgkin lymphoma. The CDR3 DNA sequence: TGCGCCAGCAGCCCTGGGGACCCGGTAGGCACTGAAGCTTTCTTT. This codes for CASSPGDPVGTEAFF.